The 7 T cell receptor beta chains presented below share a single source sample, sequenced in a study of blood T cell repertoires in COVID-19 (TCRdb year 2020). Library creation used the immunoSEQ multiplex PCR assay. The table was pulled from immuneACCESS by TCRdb, which kept in-frame rearrangements only. Such tables lose some clones; where checked, under half of the loss comes from unresolved V genes, and the rest has no known cause. The sample table records about 420,000 clones; about 87% of these occur just once. Together, the top ten hold 0.65% to 1% of the sample. Sequencing was performed on peripheral blood. These receptors originate from a man younger than 35 with COVID-19, enrolled during active disease.

This rearrangement joins TRBV19 to TRBJ2-2; D gene uncertain. This CDR3 region has 12 residues. CDR1 is LNHDA and CDR2 is SQIVND in the germline V gene (reference sequence). V shed 8 bases and J shed 0 bases, with 4 bases lying between them. The CDR3: CASSANTGELFF. Written as DNA, the CDR3 is TGTGCCAGTTCCGCGAACACCGGGGAGCTGTTTTTT.

This chain joins TRBV6-5 and TRBJ1-2; 7 nucleotides align to TRBD1. Germline CDR1 is MNHEY and CDR2 is SVGAGI. The CDR3 length is 16 residues. J gave up 1 base and V 0 bases, and 5 bases lay outside the gene matches. The DNA of the CDR3 is TGTGCCAGCAGTTACTCCCTGGCAGGGGGTAACTATGGCTACACCTTC. It yields the protein CASSYSLAGGNYGYTF.

V gene TRBV5-6 combines with J gene TRBJ2-1, with TRBD1 matching over 7 bases. CDR3 size: 14 residues. Germline assignment: CDR1 SGHDT and CDR2 YYEEEE. J gave up 7 bases and V 4 bases, and 8 bases lay outside the gene matches. The CDR3 region is CASSLLTGWNEQFF. The CDR3 nucleotides are TGTGCCAGCAGCCTCCTGACAGGGTGGAATGAGCAGTTCTTC.

The chain uses TRBV27 and TRBJ1-1; TRBD1 matches 10 bases. CDR1 is MNHEY, CDR2 SMNVEV, per germline (reference sequence). Germline trimming cut 4 bases from V and 1 base from J; bases unmatched to any gene: 3. CDR3 length equals 15 residues. For the CDR3, the DNA is TGTGCCAGCAGTTCCCGGACAGGGGGGAACACTGAAGCTTTCTTT. Translation: CASSSRTGGNTEAFF.

This clone occurred once. The V and J genes are TRBV14 and TRBJ1-1; D perhaps matches TRBD1 (6 bases). Germline V lookup: CDR1 SGHDN, CDR2 FVKESK. This CDR3 region has 13 residues. Deletions cut 4 bases from V and 5 bases from J, with 11 bases between. CDR3 nucleotide sequence: TGTGCCAGCAGCCCAACAGGGTGGACTGAAGCTTTCTTT. The encoded protein is CASSPTGWTEAFF.

The chain links TRBV2 to TRBJ1-6; no firm D call. Germline lookup yields CDR1 SNHLY and CDR2 FYNNEI. The CDR3 runs to 13 residues. The V end lost 8 bases, the J end lost 7 bases, and 12 bases lay between the germline ends. The CDR3 nucleotides read TGTGCCAGCCAGTCCGGGTCCAATTCACCCCTCCACTTT. It is translated as CASQSGSNSPLHF.

The chain links TRBV2 to TRBJ2-5; weak D call: TRBD2 (7 bases). The CDR3 loop spans 14 amino acids. Germline CDR1 SNHLY, CDR2 FYNNEI. Trimming left V 7 bases short and J 2 bases short, with 14 bases between. The CDR3 DNA is TGTGCCAGCACCGATGGGAGGGGGCAAGAGACCCAGTACTTC. Protein: CASTDGRGQETQYF.